This TCR beta chain emerged from a study of shared clonotypes between healthy human individuals. Study as a whole: Donors consisted of a couple of women and a few men between 18 and 49.

Profiling relied on immunoSEQ multiplex PCR, and the TCRdb table lists in-frame clones only, not all of them. The sample lists about 2.3 million clones; less than 95% were seen once. Study-wide points: Generation probabilities were higher for clonotypes shared across all four sorted-subset donors than for unshared ones.

There are 14 residues in the CDR3. V was cut by 6 bases and J by 0 bases, with 11 bases left in between. Germline V gene lookup returns CDR1 MDHEN and CDR2 SYDVKM. With respect to this clone: What it binds is unknown.

The sequenced sample was naive CD4+ T cells from PBMCs. As to subset: CD45RA+ positively selected. This TCR was sampled from a man between 18 and 35 years old in good health. Some clones in this sample may be carry-over from other donors' samples. The J gene is TRBJ1-2, the V gene TRBV28, with unresolved D. The CDR3 DNA reads as TGTGCCAGCAGCTCGGATAGTACTAACTATGGCTACACCTTC. Amino acids: CASSSDSTNYGYTF.